This T cell receptor beta chain was captured in a study of blood T cell repertoires in COVID-19. Study background: Spain, Italy and the United States supplied samples that represented acute and convalescent COVID-19. Sources were T cells, B-cell-depleted T cells, or PBMCs; the material itself was cDNA or gDNA.

Original processing methods: Nucleated cell counts were estimated from reference gene primer amplification. Libraries were prepared by immunoSEQ multiplex PCR; TCRdb keeps only in-frame clonotypes and omits some of them. From that table come the V and J calls and clone size; the DNA was used to work out D and trimming. The sample carries roughly 40,000 clones, approximately 83% recorded once. From germline, CDR1 is MNHEY and CDR2 SMNVEV (reference sequence). The CDR3 runs to 17 residues. V lost 2 bases, J lost 3 bases, and 10 bases stayed unmatched. The chain links TRBV27 to TRBJ1-2, with 9 bases lining up with TRBD1. The origin of this receptor is a human donor with acute or convalescent COVID-19. The donor label of this sample is uncertain. Sequences were obtained from peripheral blood. DNA of the CDR3: TGTGCCAGCAGTTTACTCTACCCGACAGGGGGAGACTATGGCTACACCTTC. This gives the protein CASSLLYPTGGDYGYTF.